This TCR beta chain was identified in a study of T cell repertoires in cytomegalovirus infection. The CDR3 is 15 residues long. Germline CDR1 and CDR2: SQVTM and ANQGSEA. A single record per CDR3 protein comes from TCRdb applying MiXCR to the reads. The table includes around 89,000 distinct CDR3 sequences, 25% to 30% detected once. As to this clonotype: The antigen is not known. The junction departs from the called germline gene at one end, perhaps through a read error.

This receptor was taken from a human donor in good health (CMV status not recorded). Some clones in this sample may be carry-over from other donors' samples. The source was CD8+ T cells from cultured PBMCs, collected from culture after CMV antigen stimulation. V gene TRBV29-1 combines with J gene TRBJ2-7, with D tentatively TRBD2 (6 bases). This CDR3 reads CGVELDGTASYEQYF. The CDR3 bases are TGCGGCGTTGAATTAGACGGGACTGCTTCCTACGAGCAGTACTTC.